The rows below give T cell receptor beta chains drawn from one sample of a study of blood T cell repertoires in COVID-19. This table comes from immunoSEQ multiplex PCR, and its TCRdb copy is limited to in-frame clones, with some not included. The repertoire includes 140,000 to 150,000 clones, around four fifths of them detected once, and 3% sits in the top ten. Sequenced: peripheral blood. All receptors derive from a woman aged 40 to 55 with active or convalescent COVID-19. Each CDR3 is given with its conserved first and last residue. The D gene is left open where the match is weak. Not all rows give a size; the values are once, few, many and, for expanded clones, a class.

V	D	J	size	length	CDR3	DNA
TRBV19	TRBD2	TRBJ2-1	-	15	CASSRTSGRNYEQFF	TGTGCCAGTAGTCGGACTAGCGGGAGGAACTATGAGCAGTTCTTC
TRBV27	TRBD1	TRBJ1-5	-	14	CASSFGQGGQPQHF	TGTGCCAGCAGTTTTGGGCAGGGGGGACAGCCCCAGCATTTT
TRBV5-1	-	TRBJ1-4	-	14	CASSLGGANEKLFF	TGCGCCAGCAGCTTGGGGGGAGCTAATGAAAAACTGTTTTTT
TRBV28	TRBD1	TRBJ1-5	-	15	CASSSQGAGNQPQHF	TGTGCCAGCAGTTCACAGGGGGCCGGCAATCAGCCCCAGCATTTT
TRBV6-5	-	TRBJ1-1	-	16	CASSYSGDTMNTEAFF	TGTGCCAGCAGTTACTCGGGGGACACCATGAACACTGAAGCTTTCTTT
TRBV6-4	-	TRBJ1-6	-	16	CASSAGNRDYGSPLHF	TGTGCCAGCAGTGCAGGAAACAGGGATTACGGTTCACCCCTCCACTTT
TRBV7-2	-	TRBJ2-2	once	15	CASSLELQGGRELFF	TGTGCCAGCAGCTTAGAATTACAGGGTGGGCGGGAGCTGTTTTTT
TRBV6-5	-	TRBJ1-4	-	16	CASSYRRQATNEKLFF	TGTGCCAGCAGTTACCGCCGACAGGCAACTAATGAAAAACTGTTTTTT
TRBV6-6	-	TRBJ1-1	-	13	CASTPHLNTEAFF	TGTGCCAGCACCCCCCACTTGAACACTGAAGCTTTCTTT
TRBV6-2/TRBV6-3	-	TRBJ2-1	-	13	CASSYSWENEQFF	TGTGCCAGCAGTTACTCGTGGGAGAATGAGCAGTTCTTC
TRBV13	-	TRBJ2-1	-	14	CASRGQSSYNEQFF	TGTGCCAGCAGGGGGCAAAGCTCCTACAATGAGCAGTTCTTC
TRBV6-5	TRBD2	TRBJ2-7	-	15	CASSSPSGNPYEQYF	TGTGCCAGCAGTTCCCCTAGCGGGAATCCCTACGAGCAGTACTTC
TRBV19	-	TRBJ1-2	-	11	CASSDRPGYTF	TGTGCCAGTTCTGACAGGCCCGGCTACACCTTC
TRBV27	-	TRBJ1-2	-	16	CASSFSSGEINYGYTF	TGTGCCAGCAGTTTCTCTTCAGGGGAGATAAACTATGGCTACACCTTC
TRBV5-1	TRBD2	TRBJ2-2	few	16	CASSLGSLAGTGELFF	TGCGCCAGCAGCTTGGGGTCCCTAGCGGGCACCGGGGAGCTGTTTTTT
TRBV11-2	-	TRBJ1-1	-	14	CASSPLGGGTEAFF	TGTGCCAGCAGCCCCCTTGGGGGAGGCACTGAAGCTTTCTTT
TRBV6-5	TRBD1	TRBJ2-7	-	13	CASTRDRGYEQYF	TGTGCCAGCACCCGGGACAGGGGTTACGAGCAGTACTTC
TRBV7-2	-	TRBJ2-7	once	13	CASSSSSRQSQYF	TGTGCCAGCAGCTCTTCTTCACGACAGAGCCAGTACTTC
TRBV28	-	TRBJ1-3	-	13	CASNGRGRNTIYF	TGTGCCAGCAACGGCAGGGGACGAAACACCATATATTTT
TRBV12-5	-	TRBJ2-1	once	15	CASGGGWSSYNEQFF	TGTGCTAGTGGCGGGGGTTGGAGCTCCTACAATGAGCAGTTCTTC
TRBV28	-	TRBJ1-3	-	15	CASSFVRVSGNTIYF	TGTGCCAGCAGTTTTGTCCGGGTCTCTGGAAACACCATATATTTT
TRBV12-5	-	TRBJ2-7	-	11	CASGTGYEQYF	TGTGCTAGTGGTACAGGGTACGAGCAGTACTTC
TRBV19	-	TRBJ1-1	-	14	CASGRTVQGTEAFF	TGTGCCAGTGGCAGGACAGTTCAGGGCACTGAAGCTTTCTTT
TRBV7-2	-	TRBJ1-4	-	17	CASSLGLREATNEKLFF	TGTGCCAGCAGCTTAGGGTTACGGGAAGCAACTAATGAAAAACTGTTTTTT
TRBV7-6	-	TRBJ1-2	-	15	CASSDRSQLNYGYTF	TGTGCCAGCAGCGACAGGAGTCAACTTAACTATGGCTACACCTTC
TRBV27	TRBD1	TRBJ1-2	-	14	CASSFIGRQGSAAF	TGTGCCAGCAGTTTCATCGGGCGACAGGGCTCAGCCGCCTTC
TRBV5-1	-	TRBJ1-3	-	16	CASTWGTLSSGNTIYF	TGCGCCAGCACATGGGGGACACTAAGCTCTGGAAACACCATATATTTT
TRBV7-9	-	TRBJ1-6	-	15	CASSYGGQPNSPLHF	TGTGCCAGCAGCTACGGAGGACAGCCTAATTCACCCCTCCACTTT
TRBV10-3	-	TRBJ2-1	-	15	CAISESKRQYNEQFF	TGTGCCATCAGTGAGTCCAAGAGACAGTACAATGAGCAGTTCTTC
TRBV28	TRBD1	TRBJ1-1	-	17	CASSQGNRGSRNTEAFF	TGTGCCAGCAGCCAAGGGAACAGGGGCAGCCGGAACACTGAAGCTTTCTTT
TRBV10-1	-	TRBJ2-1	-	18	CASSDGGWHRGPGGEQFF	TGCGCCAGCAGTGACGGGGGATGGCACAGGGGCCCTGGGGGTGAGCAGTTCTTC
TRBV29-1	TRBD2	TRBJ2-2	-	16	CSAGLAGVSNTGELFF	TGCAGCGCCGGACTAGCGGGAGTTTCGAACACCGGGGAGCTGTTTTTT
TRBV19	TRBD1	TRBJ1-1	-	13	CASASDRGTEAFF	TGTGCCAGTGCCTCGGACAGGGGCACTGAAGCTTTCTTT
TRBV2	TRBD1	TRBJ2-7	-	15	CASSEDGTGDYEQYF	TGTGCCAGCAGTGAGGATGGGACAGGGGACTACGAGCAGTACTTC
TRBV2	-	TRBJ1-6	-	14	CASSNREGRSPLHF	TGTGCCAGCAGCAACAGGGAGGGCAGGTCACCCCTCCACTTT
TRBV7-2	TRBD2	TRBJ2-7	-	15	CASSPTSGRLGEQYF	TGTGCCAGCAGCCCGACTAGCGGGAGACTAGGTGAGCAGTACTTC
TRBV6-5	TRBD2	TRBJ2-1	-	14	CASTQRGSYNEQFF	TGTGCCAGCACTCAGCGGGGCTCCTACAATGAGCAGTTCTTC
TRBV19	TRBD1	TRBJ2-2	-	14	CATLDREENGELFF	TGTGCCACTCTCGACAGGGAAGAAAACGGGGAGCTGTTTTTT
TRBV5-6	-	TRBJ1-3	once	15	CASSTTGNSGNTIYF	TGTGCCAGCAGCACTACGGGAAACTCTGGAAACACCATATATTTT
TRBV6-6	TRBD1	TRBJ1-2	-	13	CASSGQGGLGYTF	TGTGCCAGCAGTGGACAGGGCGGATTAGGCTACACCTTC
TRBV7-9	TRBD1	TRBJ1-1	-	14	CASSFGGGQGEAFF	TGTGCCAGCAGCTTTGGAGGGGGCCAAGGTGAAGCTTTCTTT
TRBV6-5	-	TRBJ2-3	-	15	CASSYSRTGTDTQYF	TGTGCCAGCAGTTACTCGAGGACTGGCACAGATACGCAGTATTTT
TRBV7-9	TRBD1	TRBJ1-1	-	16	CASSYRPDRVRGEAFF	TGTGCCAGCAGCTACCGGCCGGACAGGGTCCGGGGTGAAGCTTTCTTT
TRBV5-1	-	TRBJ1-5	once	14	CASSDGQINQPQHF	TGCGCCAGCAGCGACGGACAGATCAATCAGCCCCAGCATTTT
TRBV27	-	TRBJ1-5	-	15	CASSPLRVSNQPQHF	TGTGCCAGCAGTCCCCTTCGAGTGAGCAATCAGCCCCAGCATTTT